This record concerns one T cell receptor (beta chain) sequence. As yet, its antigen is unknown. The record originates from a study of Ad26.COV2.S vaccination and SARS-CoV-2 variants. Looked up from germline, CDR1 is SGHTA and CDR2 is FQGNSA. With V trimmed by 2 bases and J by 9 bases, 4 bases remained unmatched. The CDR3 loop spans 15 amino acids. Overall study results and limits: Non-spike TCR breadth was similar in vaccine and placebo recipients. Reports say spike-specific CD8+ and CD4+ T cell responses covered substantial breadth after vaccination.

Sample treatment: 15 to 20 received Ad26.COV2.S at low or high dose, single or two shots; about 5 received placebo; per-sample allocation not given. Sampling took place 63 days after the first vaccine or placebo injection. Profiled with immunoSEQ multiplex PCR; TCRdb holds only in-frame clones, not every one. The data contain around 300,000 clones, approximately 86% of them seen just once; the ten biggest clones take up approximately 11%. The receptor comes from a person between 18 and 65 years old who received the Ad26.COV2.S COVID-19 vaccine or a placebo. The chain carries TRBV7-2 and TRBJ2-3; 14 positions agree with TRBD2. The sequences come from peripheral blood, collected in a trial of Ad26.COV2.S vaccine versus placebo. In nucleotides, the CDR3 is TGTGCCAGCAGCTTAAGACTAGCGGGGGGGCGGACGCAGTATTTT. As protein: CASSLRLAGGRTQYF.